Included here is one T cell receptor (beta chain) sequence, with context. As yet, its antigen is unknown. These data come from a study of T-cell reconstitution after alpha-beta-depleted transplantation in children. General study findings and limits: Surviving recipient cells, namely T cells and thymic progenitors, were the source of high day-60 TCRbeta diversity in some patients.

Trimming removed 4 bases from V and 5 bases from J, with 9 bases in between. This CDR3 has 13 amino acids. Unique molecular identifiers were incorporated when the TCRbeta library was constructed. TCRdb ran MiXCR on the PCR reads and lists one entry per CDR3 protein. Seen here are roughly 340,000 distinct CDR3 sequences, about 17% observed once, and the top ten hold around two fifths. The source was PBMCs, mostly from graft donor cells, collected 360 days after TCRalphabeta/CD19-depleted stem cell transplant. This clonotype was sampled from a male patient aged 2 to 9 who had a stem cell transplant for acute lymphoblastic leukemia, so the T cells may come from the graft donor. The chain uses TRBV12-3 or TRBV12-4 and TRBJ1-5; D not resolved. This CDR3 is CASSWNGYQPQHF. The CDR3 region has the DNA TGTGCCAGCAGTTGGAACGGCTATCAGCCCCAGCATTTT.